Presented here are 31 T cell receptor beta chains from one specimen sequenced in a study of CD8+ T cells in alopecia areata (dated by TCRdb to between 2017 and 2018). The library was prepared using the immunoSEQ multiplex PCR assay. For TCR sequencing, RNA was extracted from every sample and reverse transcribed into cDNA to serve as template. Imported from immuneACCESS, the table was reduced by TCRdb to in-frame sequences with V and J called. These copies leave out some clones; in studies compared against another copy, an unresolved V gene accounts for under half, and the cause of the remainder is not known. Listed for this sample are around 100,000 clones, none observed only a single time. Clones ranked in the top ten supply roughly a fifth of the sample. Sequencing was performed on lesional skin. The source of these receptors is a C3H/HeJ mouse with alopecia areata. The MHC haplotype for this mouse line is H2-k.

This clone appeared a few times. Germline and genes: mouse. The read halts 4 residues ahead of the CDR3 end, with the missing end drawn from the germline J gene. This chain links TRBV13-3 with TRBJ2-3; 12 bases map to TRBD2. The CDR3 has 17 amino acids. CDR1 and CDR2 from the germline V gene are NNHDY and SYVADS. Trimming took 2 bases from V and 3 from J; bases not matched to a gene: 7. Incomplete CDR3 DNA: TGTGCCAGCAGTGAAGGGACTGGGGGGAGGCGAGCAGAA. Translated, it gives CASSEGTGGRRAE. In full, the CDR3 reads CASSEGTGGRRAETLYF.

This clone was counted between two and nine times. Gene names and germline refer to mouse. Read data end 4 residues before the CDR3 end; the end is taken from the germline J gene. V gene TRBV13-2 combines with J gene TRBJ1-2; 7 positions match TRBD1. The CDR3 length is 13 residues. J gave up 2 bases and V 5 bases, and 3 bases lay outside the gene matches. Germline V CDR1 and CDR2: NNHNN, SYGAGS (reference sequence). This chain's CDR3 is CASGGQRNSDYTF. CDR3 DNA (partial): TGTGCCAGCGGGGGACAGAGGAACTCC.

A few counts support this clone. A much larger clone is a single base away; this may be a read error. Gene names denote mouse genes. The read terminates 4 residues before the CDR3 end, so the remaining end is supplied by the germline J gene. Other DNA sequences from this sample encode an identical CDR3 as well. The chain joins TRBV13-1 to TRBJ2-3, with 9 positions matching TRBD2. V was pared by 3 bases and J by 0 bases, with 2 bases of the junction left unmatched. There are 15 residues in the CDR3. Germline V gene data show CDR1 as NSHNY and CDR2 as SYGAGN. The CDR3 DNA, read in part, is TGTGCCAGCAGTGGGGGACTGGGTAGTGCAGAA. Its protein product is CASSGGLGSAE. The whole CDR3 region reads CASSGGLGSAETLYF.

Note on this clone: The genes are named according to mouse. The read halts 4 residues ahead of the CDR3 end, with the missing end drawn from the germline J gene. The gene calls are TRBV1 and TRBJ1-1; 10 nucleotides agree with TRBD1. Germline values: CDR1 NSQYPW, CDR2 LRSPGD (reference sequence). CDR3 size: 15 residues. V was clipped by 4 bases and J by 1 base; unmatched bases: 3. CDR3 residues: CTCSGTGGGNTEVFF. The CDR3 bases that were read are TGCACCTGCAGTGGGACAGGGGGAGGGAACACA.

On this clone itself: The protein TCRdb lists differs from the translation of the DNA at residue 12; the protein given here is translated from the DNA itself. Genes and germline come from the mouse. The CDR3 is cut off 3 residues early in the read; its end comes from the germline J gene. This chain uses TRBV13-3 with TRBJ1-3, with 9 nucleotides matching TRBD1. The germline V gene encodes CDR1 NNHDY and CDR2 SYVADS. With V trimmed by 6 bases and J by 0 bases, 4 bases remained unmatched. This CDR3 spans 15 amino acids. CDR3 amino acids: CASMPGQGSGNTLYF. CDR3 DNA, as far as it was read: TGTGCCAGCATGCCGGGACAGGGTTCTGGAAATACG.

This clone was observed a few times. Gene and germline names: mouse. Sequencing ends 4 residues short of the CDR3 end; the germline J gene provides the rest. The chain links TRBV13-3 to TRBJ2-2, with TRBD2 matching 7 bases. CDR1 NNHDY and CDR2 SYVADS come from the germline V gene. J lost 3 bases, V lost 5 bases, and 4 bases had no gene match. This CDR3 is 14 amino acids long. The chain's CDR3 is CASRLGEDTGQLYF. The sequenced part of the CDR3 DNA is TGTGCCAGCAGGCTGGGGGAGGACACCGGG. The full variable domain, in which reference TRBV13-3 and TRBJ2-2 provide the parts outside the CDR3, is EAAVTQSPRSKVAVTGGKVTLSCHQTNNHDYMYWYRQDTGHGLRLIHYSYVADSTEKGDIPDGYKASRPSQENFSLILELASLSQTAVYFCASRLGEDTGQLYFGEGSKLTVL.

In its sample, this clone was seen a few times. Mouse gene names and germline throughout. The CDR3 end lies 4 residues beyond the end of the read and is filled in from the germline J gene. The chain is built from TRBV13-3 and TRBJ2-7, with a tentative D call TRBD1 (6 bases). Germline CDR1 NNHDY, CDR2 SYVADS. V gave up 5 bases and J gave up 3 bases, with 18 bases separating them. This CDR3 contains 15 residues. The covered CDR3 bases are TGTGCCAGCAGATCCTTCCGGGACAAATTCTAT. It is translated as CASRSFRDKFY. The full CDR3 reads CASRSFRDKFYEQYF.

With respect to this clone: Mouse names are used for the genes. Sequencing ends 4 residues short of the CDR3 end; the germline J gene provides the rest. V gene TRBV19 combines with J gene TRBJ2-5; the D gene could be TRBD1 or TRBD2 (7 bases each). The CDR3 has 14 residues. Germline V gives CDR1 FNHDT, CDR2 SITEND (reference sequence). Between the trimmed V and J ends, which lost 3 bases and 3 bases, there was a span of 11 bases. The CDR3 reads CASSTGGRQDTQYF. The CDR3 DNA, read in part, is TGTGCCAGCAGTACAGGGGGGCGTCAAGAC.

As to this clone: Gene labels here are mouse ones. The CDR3 end is not reached by the read, which stops 4 residues before it; the germline J gene fills it in. The chain links TRBV1 to TRBJ2-7; a possible D gene is TRBD1 (6 bases). From germline, CDR1 is NSQYPW and CDR2 LRSPGD (reference sequence). The CDR3 covers 17 residues. V gave up 0 bases and J gave up 0 bases, with 15 bases separating them. CDR3 sequence reads: CTCSADGKGQRSYEQYF. The CDR3 bases that were read are TGCACCTGCAGTGCAGATGGAAAGGGACAACGCTCCTAT.

Note on this clone: The genes are named according to mouse. The sequence runs out 4 residues before the end of the CDR3; the remainder is reconstructed from the germline J gene. The chain joins TRBV1 to TRBJ1-1, with 8 bases fitting TRBD1. Trimming cost V 1 base and J 0 bases; bases outside gene matches: 4. This CDR3 is 16 amino acids long. Germline assignment: CDR1 NSQYPW and CDR2 LRSPGD (reference sequence). CDR3 loop: CTCSAVGQGANTEVFF. The DNA read from the CDR3 is TGCACCTGCAGTGCAGTCGGACAGGGCGCAAACACA. Full variable domain (outside the CDR3, taken from reference TRBV1 and TRBJ1-1): VTLLEQNPRWRLVPRGQAVNLRCILKNSQYPWMSWYQQDLQKQLQWLFTLRSPGDKEVKSLPGADYLATRVTDTELRLQVANMSQGRTLYCTCSAVGQGANTEVFFGKGTRLTVV.

About this clone: Germline and genes here are mouse. The CDR3 end is not reached by the read, which stops 4 residues before it; the germline J gene fills it in. This chain joins TRBV29 and TRBJ1-2; 9 bases fit TRBD1. The CDR3 has 14 amino acids. V shed 5 bases and J 2 bases; nucleotides not matched to a gene: 3. Germline-derived CDR1 and CDR2 are MSHET and SYDVDS. The CDR3 DNA, read in part, is TGTGCTAGCAGTCCCGGGACAGGGAACTCC. Translation: CASSPGTGNS. From start to end, the CDR3 is CASSPGTGNSDYTF.

This clone has just a few counts. Gene names denote mouse genes. The missing CDR3 end, 4 residues past where the read stops, is filled in from the germline J gene. The J gene is TRBJ1-4, the V gene TRBV17, with D perhaps TRBD1 (6 bases). Trimming shortened V by 4 bases and J by 3 bases, and 12 bases separated the two germline ends. The CDR3 covers 15 residues. Germline lookup yields CDR1 MNHDT and CDR2 YYDKIL. The part of the CDR3 DNA that was read is TGTGCTAGCAGTAATGTGGGGACAACCAACGAA. Protein product: CASSNVGTTNE. The whole CDR3 protein is CASSNVGTTNERLFF. Filled out from reference TRBV17 and TRBJ1-4, the complete variable domain reads DTTVKQNPRYKLARVGKPVNLICSQTMNHDTMYWYQKKPNQAPKLLLFYYDKILNREADTFEKFQSSRPNNSFCSLYIGSAGLEYSAMYLCASSNVGTTNERLFFGHGTKLSVL.

In the case of this clone: The gene names here belong to mouse. The observed sequence ends 4 residues before the CDR3 terminus, with the missing tail filled in from the germline J gene. The rearrangement links TRBV13-2 to TRBJ1-4; 10 nucleotides match TRBD1. Trimming at V came to 0 bases and at J to 4 bases, leaving 3 bases not matched to a gene. The CDR3 loop spans 16 amino acids. Per germline, CDR1 NNHNN and CDR2 SYGAGS (reference sequence). The sequenced part of the CDR3 DNA is TGTGCCAGCGGTGATGCGGGGACAGGGGTCAACGAA. It codes for CASGDAGTGVNE. The whole CDR3 protein reads CASGDAGTGVNERLFF.

On this clone itself: Gene names follow the mouse nomenclature. The read gets to within 4 residues of the CDR3 end, and the germline J gene fills in the rest. The sample holds other DNA sequences that translate to the same CDR3. The chain employs TRBV1 and TRBJ2-1, with TRBD2 identical over 8 bases. V gave up 3 bases and J gave up 5 bases; unmatched junction bases: 3. The germline gives CDR1 NSQYPW, CDR2 LRSPGD (reference sequence). The CDR3 covers 14 residues. Partial CDR3 DNA: TGCACCTGCAGTGCCCTGGGGGGAGATGCT. This codes for CTCSALGGDA. The CDR3, in full, reads CTCSALGGDAEQFF.

There are a few counts of this clone. Gene names and germline refer to mouse. With the read ending 4 residues before the CDR3 end, the germline J gene is used to fill in that end. The chain has TRBV13-2 and TRBJ2-1, with D possibly TRBD1 on 6 matching bases. The germline V gene encodes CDR1 NNHNN and CDR2 SYGAGS (reference sequence). The CDR3 is 16 residues long. V lost 0 bases and J 1 base, leaving 11 bases between the germline ends. Partial CDR3 DNA: TGTGCCAGCGGTGATGCAAGGGGGAAAAACTATGCT. Encoded protein: CASGDARGKNYA. The full CDR3 sequence reads CASGDARGKNYAEQFF.

This clone was seen a handful of times. DNA and listed protein disagree at residue 10, so the protein shown here was translated from the DNA. The gene names here belong to mouse. The read finishes 3 residues shy of the CDR3 end, and the germline J gene is used to complete it. This rearrangement joins TRBV13-2 to TRBJ1-6, with TRBD1 matching over 7 bases. TRBJ1-6 is given ORF status, its function remaining uncertain. V lost 3 bases and J lost 8; bases outside the gene matches: 2. The germline gives CDR1 NNHNN, CDR2 SYGAGS (reference sequence). The CDR3 loop spans 13 amino acids. CDR3 DNA, as far as it was read: TGTGCCAGCGGTGGGGGACAGTATTCGCCC. Amino acid sequence: CASGGGQYSP. The complete CDR3 protein is CASGGGQYSPLYF.

As for this clone: At residue 12, the translated DNA and the protein in TCRdb do not agree; the protein given here is derived from the DNA. Mouse gene names and germline throughout. The missing CDR3 end, 3 residues past where the read stops, is filled in from the germline J gene. The chain couples TRBV1 to TRBJ1-3, with a tentative D call TRBD1 (5 bases). Germline loops: CDR1 NSQYPW, CDR2 LRSPGD (reference sequence). V lost 1 base and J 3 bases, leaving 10 bases between the germline ends. The CDR3 extends over 15 amino acids. The sequenced CDR3 bases are TGCACCTGCAGTGCAGGGGGGGTAGGTGGAAATACG. Amino acids: CTCSAGGVGGNT. The whole CDR3 protein reads CTCSAGGVGGNTLYF.

About this clone: Mouse gene names apply. The read stops 4 residues short of the end of the CDR3; the missing end is completed from the germline J gene. The V and J genes are TRBV13-1 and TRBJ1-1, with a weak D call TRBD1 (6 bases). The CDR3 has 12 residues. Germline V gene data show CDR1 as NSHNY and CDR2 as SYGAGN. CDR3 sequence reads: CASSQGRTEVFF. Partial CDR3 DNA: TGTGCCAGCAGTCAGGGGAGGACA.

About this clone itself: The gene names here belong to mouse. The read halts 4 residues ahead of the CDR3 end, with the missing end drawn from the germline J gene. The chain joins TRBV13-3 to TRBJ2-4; TRBD2 aligns across 14 bases. Germline assignment: CDR1 NNHDY and CDR2 SYVADS. The trim removed 3 bases at V and 2 bases at J, leaving 2 bases unmatched. There are 16 residues in the CDR3. The part of the CDR3 DNA that was read is TGTGCCAGCAGTGGGGACTGGGGGGGCCCTCAAAAC. Translation: CASSGDWGGPQN. The whole CDR3 region reads CASSGDWGGPQNTLYF.

On this clone itself: Here the gene names and germline are mouse. Coverage ceases 4 residues before the CDR3 finishes, and the germline J gene fills in the end. V and J are TRBV13-3 and TRBJ2-2, with 8 bases that match TRBD1. Germline V gives CDR1 NNHDY, CDR2 SYVADS. The CDR3 is 16 residues long. Losses at the gene ends were 0 bases for V and 4 bases for J; bases not matched to a gene: 5. CDR3 residues: CASSDGGQEGTGQLYF. The CDR3 DNA, read in part, is TGTGCCAGCAGTGATGGGGGACAGGAAGGCACCGGG.

For this clone: All gene names here are mouse names. Partial CDR3 DNA: TGTGCTAGCAGTAAAGAGGGCTGGGGGCTGGAT. Translation gives CASSKEGWGLD. The CDR3 as a whole reads CASSKEGWGLDEQYF. The chain links TRBV17 to TRBJ2-7; a weak D match, TRBD2 (7 bases). The CDR3 end falls 4 residues outside the read, so it is completed with the germline J gene. Per the germline V gene, CDR1 is MNHDT and CDR2 is YYDKIL. This CDR3 has 15 residues. The whole variable domain, filled in from reference TRBV17 and TRBJ2-7, reads DTTVKQNPRYKLARVGKPVNLICSQTMNHDTMYWYQKKPNQAPKLLLFYYDKILNREADTFEKFQSSRPNNSFCSLYIGSAGLEYSAMYLCASSKEGWGLDEQYFGPGTRLTVL.

This clone appeared a few times. The genes are named according to mouse. The CDR3 goes on 4 residues after the read ends, and that part is filled in from the germline J gene. J is TRBJ2-4 and V is TRBV19; 8 bases map to TRBD1. Trimming took 2 bases from V and 0 from J; bases not matched to a gene: 2. The CDR3 is 15 amino acids. Germline lookup yields CDR1 FNHDT and CDR2 SITEND (reference sequence). CDR3 region: CASSMAGGSQNTLYF. CDR3 DNA, as far as it was read: TGTGCCAGCAGTATGGCAGGGGGCAGTCAAAAC.

This clone was observed a handful of times. Mouse germline and gene names are used. The read ends 4 residues early relative to the CDR3; the germline J gene fills the gap. The J gene is TRBJ2-1, the V gene TRBV1; tentative D call: TRBD1 (5 bases). CDR3 size: 14 residues. Germline CDR1 NSQYPW, CDR2 LRSPGD (reference sequence). The part of the CDR3 DNA that was read is TGCACCTGCAGTGCAGACTCAGGGTGGGCT. As protein: CTCSADSGWA. The whole CDR3 sequence is CTCSADSGWAEQFF.

This clone was observed at least ten times. Gene names denote mouse genes. The CDR3 end lies 4 residues beyond the end of the read and is filled in from the germline J gene. This chain uses TRBV13-3 with TRBJ2-3, with TRBD2 identical over 12 bases. This CDR3 has 17 amino acids. J lost 1 base, V lost 2 bases, and 5 bases had no gene match. Looked up from germline, CDR1 is NNHDY and CDR2 is SYVADS. The covered CDR3 bases are TGTGCCAGCAGTGAGGTGACTGGGGGGGCTGGTGCAGAA. It is translated as CASSEVTGGAGAE. Given in full, the CDR3 is CASSEVTGGAGAETLYF.

This clone has more than one count but fewer than ten. Germline and genes: mouse. Here the CDR3 reads CASSSGTGGRDAEQFF. The CDR3 bases that were read are TGTGCTAGCAGTTCCGGGACTGGGGGGCGAGATGCT. The chain joins TRBV17 to TRBJ2-1, with 12 bases fitting TRBD2. The read is 4 residues too short to cover the CDR3 end, so that end is filled in from the germline J gene. CDR3 length: 16 residues. CDR1 and CDR2 from the germline V gene are MNHDT and YYDKIL. V was pared by 5 bases and J by 5 bases, with 7 bases of the junction left unmatched.

This clone has just a few counts. The gene symbols are mouse symbols. The read stops 4 residues short of the end of the CDR3; the missing end is completed from the germline J gene. The chain is built from TRBV14 and TRBJ2-2; no clear D. The CDR3 has 15 residues. In germline, CDR1 is SGHDT, CDR2 FRDEAV. V was trimmed by 1 base and J by 0 bases, leaving 7 bases between them. The CDR3 bases that were read are TGTGCCAGCAGTTTCCCAGGTTCAAACACCGGG. As protein: CASSFPGSNTG. The complete CDR3 protein is CASSFPGSNTGQLYF.

In its sample, this clone was seen a few times. The gene symbols are mouse symbols. The CDR3 end is not reached by the read, which stops 4 residues before it; the germline J gene fills it in. V is TRBV19 and J is TRBJ2-7; D is perhaps TRBD1 (6 bases). The CDR3 runs to 16 residues. V gave up 4 bases and J gave up 0 bases, with 17 bases separating them. Per germline, CDR1 FNHDT and CDR2 SITEND (reference sequence). Partial CDR3 DNA: TGTGCCAGCAGTTCCCTCCCGGGACAAAGCTCCTAT. Its protein product is CASSSLPGQSSY. The CDR3, in full, reads CASSSLPGQSSYEQYF.

In the case of this clone: Gene names and germline match the mouse. The CDR3 goes on 4 residues after the read ends, and that part is filled in from the germline J gene. The rearrangement joins TRBV13-3 to TRBJ2-5; D remains unclear. The CDR3 loop spans 13 amino acids. Germline V gene data show CDR1 as NNHDY and CDR2 as SYVADS. The CDR3 is CASSDPRGDTQYF. The sequenced CDR3 bases are TGTGCCAGCAGTGATCCGCGAGGGGAC.

Comment on this clone: Mouse germline and gene names are used. The part of the CDR3 DNA that was read is TGCACCTGCAGTGCAGATGAACAGGGTGAGGAT. Its translation is CTCSADEQGED. The whole CDR3 protein is CTCSADEQGEDEQYF. The rearrangement uses TRBV1 and TRBJ2-7; D is perhaps TRBD1 (6 bases). The CDR3 is cut off 4 residues early in the read; its end comes from the germline J gene. Germline CDR1 NSQYPW, CDR2 LRSPGD (reference sequence). The CDR3 consists of 15 residues.

Comment on this clone: The gene names here belong to mouse. The CDR3 is CTCKRLGGRQDTQYF. CDR3 bases read: TGCACCTGCAAGAGACTGGGGGGGCGCCAAGAC. This chain joins TRBV1 and TRBJ2-5; TRBD2 matches at 12 bases. The read terminates 4 residues ahead of where the CDR3 ends, so the germline J gene completes it. V gave up 7 bases and J gave up 2 bases; unmatched junction bases: 4. Germline CDR1 and CDR2: NSQYPW and LRSPGD (reference sequence). This CDR3 has 15 amino acids.

This clone came up a few times. Gene names are the mouse ones. With the read ending 4 residues before the CDR3 end, the germline J gene is used to fill in that end. The chain recombines TRBV31 with TRBJ2-1; 12 positions agree with TRBD2. J gave up 5 bases and V 0 bases, and 2 bases lay outside the gene matches. Germline assignment: CDR1 GKSSPN and CDR2 SITVG. The CDR3 totals 15 residues. The CDR3 DNA, read in part, is TGTGCCTGGAGTCTGCGGGACTGGGGGGATGCT. This sequence encodes CAWSLRDWGDA. The entire CDR3 protein is CAWSLRDWGDAEQFF.